This entry describes one TCR beta chain. Its binding antigen is unknown. Per-base qualities were not stored, and no clone one base away is much larger. TCRbeta CDR3 regions were amplified from genomic DNA using the immunoSEQ Assay, a bias-controlled multiplex PCR. In the authors' own workflow: The number of nucleated cells in each sample was estimated from the amplification of reference gene primers within the assay. To quantify the absolute abundance of each unique TCRbeta CDR3 rearrangement, sequence reads were collapsed and filtered. For each sample, productive Simpson clonality was calculated as the square root of Simpson's diversity index across productive rearrangements. TCRdb retrieved this table from immuneACCESS and kept in-frame rearrangements only. Not all clones are present; in checked studies, unresolved V genes account for under half, and no reason is known for the remainder. That table gives V, J and clone size, and the DNA gave D and trimming. The sample yields hundreds of thousands of clones; 85% were counted once. In total, the top ten clones hold 13% of the sample.

The sample is drawn from a study of blood T cell repertoires in COVID-19 (dated by TCRdb to about 2020). Broadly, across the study: The collaborator samples originated in the United States, Italy and Spain and spanned the acute and convalescent phases of COVID-19. Where HLA class I and class II types were available, the types were taken from metadata supplied by the sample provider, not from assay-based typing. A freely available public database, intended as a resource for researchers studying the immune response to SARS-CoV-2, is where the repertoires were released. The samples were drawn from two sources: the first 160 participants of the ongoing ImmuneRACE study, and 1,200 or so subjects contributed by 6 global collaborators. The dataset comprised deeply sampled blood TCRbeta repertoires from subjects exposed to, actively infected with, or recovered from COVID-19. Nearly every sample came with metadata listing a de-identified subject ID, COVID-19 status, age in years and sex. The prospective study material was composed of cDNA or gDNA derived from T cells, B-cell-depleted T cells, or PBMCs.

The junction carries 12 bases between V and J, which are trimmed by 9 bases and 3 bases respectively. The CDR3 spans 12 residues, from the cysteine through the phenylalanine. Only CDR3 DNA is held: 36 bases, read in frame from base 1. The germline V gene supplies CDR1 SNHLY and CDR2 FYNNEI. Collaborating institutions collected whole blood in K2EDTA tubes following their own protocols. For TCRbeta analysis, collaborator samples were shipped as frozen whole blood, as isolated PBMCs, or as DNA extracted from either sample type. The full study reports these points: How much clinical and demographic metadata was included differed by source and by participant, and the metadata was provided uncurated.

This clonotype was sampled from a human donor in a cohort sampled during active COVID-19. The sample was peripheral blood. The chain is assembled from TRBV2 and TRBJ2-7, with a tentative D gene TRBD1 over 5 matching bases. The CDR3 loop reads CARQQGIYEQYF. The nucleotides are TGTGCCAGGCAGCAGGGTATCTACGAGCAGTACTTC.